Presented here are 14 T cell receptor beta chains from one specimen sequenced in a study of Graves' ophthalmopathy and Graves' hyperthyroidism. Amplifying from RNA transcripts, the study obtained TCR beta CDR3 regions. First-round RT-PCR employed HTBI primers, with a second-round multiplex PCR after it. From the multiplex PCR reads, TCRdb called clonotypes with MiXCR, one entry per CDR3 protein. This table holds over 500,000 distinct CDR3 sequences, 20% to 25% found once. Source material: peripheral blood. All receptors come from a woman aged 18-35 years with stable Graves' hyperthyroidism. Some clones in this sample may be carry-over from other donors' samples.

This clonotype was seen only a few times. V is TRBV12-3 or TRBV12-4 and J is TRBJ1-2; D is perhaps TRBD1 (5 bases). The CDR3 contains 13 residues. Trimming shortened V by 5 bases and J by 5 bases, and 12 bases separated the two germline ends. DNA for the CDR3: TGTGCCAGCAGTCAGATCTCAGGGTATGGCTACACCTTC. Protein sequence: CASSQISGYGYTF.

Ten or more counts support this clonotype. CDR3 residues: CASSLMSDIKETQYF. The DNA for the CDR3 is TGTGCCAGCAGCTTAATGTCGGACATAAAAGAGACCCAGTACTTC. The J gene is TRBJ2-5, the V gene TRBV7-8; possibly TRBD1 for D (5 bases). Germline values: CDR1 SGHVS, CDR2 FQNEAQ. The CDR3 totals 15 residues. The V end was cut by 2 bases, the J end by 3 bases, with 13 bases between.

This clonotype was recorded many times. The chain couples TRBV12-3 or TRBV12-4 to TRBJ2-7; possibly TRBD1 for D (6 bases). This CDR3 has 13 residues. The germline V and J ends were trimmed by 6 bases and 5 bases, with 14 bases remaining between them. The CDR3 sequence is CASRIQGYHEQYF. In DNA form, the CDR3 reads TGTGCCAGCAGGATACAGGGCTACCACGAGCAGTACTTC.

This clonotype occurred many times. The CDR3 loop reads CASSLSAAGDQPQHF. CDR3 in DNA: TGTGCCAGCAGTTTATCAGCGGCAGGGGATCAGCCCCAGCATTTT. The chain carries TRBV27 and TRBJ1-5; the D gene is possibly TRBD1 (6 bases). This CDR3 contains 15 residues. Germline V gene lookup returns CDR1 MNHEY and CDR2 SMNVEV (reference sequence). V lost 0 bases and J 5 bases, leaving 11 bases between the germline ends.

This clonotype was picked up many times. The gene calls are TRBV6-5 and TRBJ2-7; 8 positions agree with TRBD1. This CDR3 contains 14 residues. Germline lookup yields CDR1 MNHEY and CDR2 SVGAGI. Losses at the gene ends were 6 bases for V and 3 bases for J; bases not matched to a gene: 7. CDR3 in DNA: TGTGCCAGCAGCTCCGGGACAGGTTTCTACGAGCAGTACTTC. Residues: CASSSGTGFYEQYF.

This clonotype showed up many times. The chain employs TRBV6-2 or TRBV6-3 and TRBJ1-5, with 8 bases identical to TRBD1. J was trimmed by 6 bases and V by 4 bases; bases with no gene match: 11. This CDR3 has 16 residues. Germline assignment: CDR1 MNHEY and CDR2 SVGEGT. The chain's CDR3 is CASSSTLDRAGQPQHF. The CDR3 coding sequence is TGTGCCAGCAGTTCCACCCTGGACAGGGCTGGTCAGCCCCAGCATTTT.

This clonotype was observed at least ten times. The J gene is TRBJ1-5, the V gene TRBV19, with 9 bases lining up with TRBD1. The CDR3 extends over 15 amino acids. V lost 7 bases to trimming and J lost 4 bases; unmatched junction nucleotides: 8. Germline V lookup: CDR1 LNHDA, CDR2 SQIVND (reference sequence). CDR3 nucleotides: TGTGCCAGTATGGACAGGGGAAGTTGGAATCAGCCCCAGCATTTT. It specifies CASMDRGSWNQPQHF.

Of note for this clonotype: Compared with germline, one end of the junction differs, possibly owing to a read error. This sequence joins TRBV27 and TRBJ2-5, with 8 nucleotides matching TRBD1. Per germline, CDR1 MNHEY and CDR2 SMNVEV (reference sequence). CDR3 length: 15 residues. This CDR3 reads CASSFPRGRKETKYF. Written as DNA, the CDR3 is TGTGCCAGCAGTTTCCCCAGGGGGCGCAAGGAGACCAAGTACTTC.

Comments on this clonotype: This may stem from a read error, because a much larger clone lies one nucleotide away. No conserved phenylalanine or tryptophan is present at the end of the CDR3, so a read error is the likely explanation. The chain couples TRBV19 to TRBJ1-2, with a tentative D call TRBD1 (5 bases). The CDR3 is made up of 14 amino acids. CDR1 is LNHDA and CDR2 is SQIVND in the germline V gene (reference sequence). V lost 7 bases, J lost 4 bases, and 16 bases lay in between. The CDR3 bases are TGTGCCAGTACCTACGGGCCAGGGCCCTATGGCTACACCTAC. The encoded protein is CASTYGPGPYGYTY.

This clonotype was observed at least ten times. The chain has TRBV7-9 and TRBJ2-5, with 9 bases fitting TRBD2. The junction had 6 bases not matched to a gene; V was cut back by 5 bases and J by 2 bases. The germline V gene has CDR1 SEHNR and CDR2 FQNEAQ (reference sequence). This CDR3 has 15 residues. CDR3: CASSNPAGGQETQYF. CDR3 in DNA: TGTGCCAGCAGCAACCCGGCGGGAGGGCAAGAGACCCAGTACTTC. Looking up the rest from reference TRBV7-9 and TRBJ2-5 gives the full variable domain: DTGVSQNPRHKITKRGQNVTFRCDPISEHNRLYWYRQTLGQGPEFLTYFQNEAQLEKSRLLSDRFSAERPKGSFSTLEIQRTEQGDSAMYLCASSNPAGGQETQYFGPGTRLLVL.

The genes are TRBV12-3 or TRBV12-4 and TRBJ1-1; 10 bases line up with TRBD1. J gave up 11 bases and V 4 bases, and 4 bases lay outside the gene matches. This CDR3 has 12 amino acids. The CDR3 loop is CASSSGTGAAFF. The CDR3 nucleotides are TGTGCCAGCAGTTCAGGGACAGGGGCGGCTTTCTTT.

The V call is TRBV12-3 or TRBV12-4, the J call TRBJ1-2; 12 bases match TRBD1. Trimming took 4 bases from V and 8 from J; bases not matched to a gene: 11. This CDR3 spans 16 amino acids. CDR3 loop: CASSSEPGQGAGGYTF. The CDR3, as DNA: TGTGCCAGCAGTTCTGAACCGGGACAGGGGGCTGGCGGCTACACCTTC.

This clonotype has a count of ten or more. The chain recombines TRBV6-1 with TRBJ1-2; D ambiguous. The V gene lost 7 bases and the J gene lost 0 bases, with 15 bases spanning the gap. Germline CDR1 and CDR2: MNHNS and SASEGT. The CDR3 is made up of 15 amino acids. CDR3 residues: CASNPRGPSNYGYTF. Written as DNA, the CDR3 is TGTGCCAGCAACCCTCGAGGGCCCTCTAACTATGGCTACACCTTC.

This clonotype appeared a few times. The chain links TRBV18 to TRBJ2-7; weak D call: TRBD2 (6 bases). Germline CDR1 and CDR2: KGHSH and LQKENI. The CDR3 length is 15 residues. V lost 5 bases to trimming and J lost 6 bases, with 20 bases between them. As DNA, the CDR3 is TGTGCCAGCTCAACCGGGACGGGGGTAGGCGGCGAGCAGTACTTC. Residues: CASSTGTGVGGEQYF.